This T cell receptor (beta chain) came from a study of OX40 agonist ivuxolimab in advanced cancers. Some background on the complete study: The costimulatory receptor OX40 (CD134) was targeted by ivuxolimab, a fully human IgG2 agonistic monoclonal antibody. Intravenous ivuxolimab was administered to patients every 2 weeks at six dose levels: 0.01, 0.1, 0.3, 1.5, 3 and 10 mg/kg. Among the roughly 52 dose-escalation patients, some 20 had hepatocellular carcinoma, roughly 15 melanoma, 9 renal cell carcinoma and 9 head and neck cancer. In the dose-escalation cohort, roughly 82% of patients were male, and the mean age was 60 years with a range of roughly 20 to 85. Prior anti-PD-1, anti-PD-L1 or anti-CTLA-4 therapy was permitted, and checkpoint inhibitors had been received by around 40% of dose-escalation patients. Partial responses occurred in three dose-escalation patients: two with cutaneous melanoma and one with hepatocellular carcinoma. The purpose of peripheral TCRbeta sequencing was to test whether ivuxolimab changed TCR sequence diversity and led to clonal T-cell expansion. The monotherapy dose-escalation portion (N of about 52 patients) of the phase I ivuxolimab trial is reported in the paper. Points the paper makes about the study in general: Partial responders in the 0.1-3.0 mg/kg groups had among the lowest normalized peripheral clonal expansion, especially among CD8+ T cells. Low levels of normalized T-cell clonal expansion were also shown by some nonresponding patients. Clonal expansion of both CD4+ and CD8+ blood T cells was observed from baseline to week 6 at doses 0.1 to 3.0 mg/kg. The antigen specificity of the clonally expanded peripheral T cells was not determined. On average, CD8+ T cells showed more expanded clones than CD4+ T cells after ivuxolimab.

Genomic DNA was isolated from the sorted cells so that the TCRbeta CDR3 region could be sequenced. The immunoSEQ Assay was used to sequence the TCRbeta CDR3 regions. The source is immuneACCESS, and TCRdb retained only in-frame sequences with V and J called. Part of the clones is not carried over; for the studies checked, unresolved V genes explain less than half of this, and the remainder is unexplained. A total of 76,000 or so clones appear in this sample, 80% to 90% of them only once. Jointly, the top ten make up roughly 6% of the sample. The trial excluded patients who had a history of autoimmune disease or who were on systemic immunosuppression. Peripheral blood for TCR sequencing was collected from all dose cohorts at baseline, on cycle 4 day 1, and on cycle 7 day 1. Samples were obtained from an open-label, multicenter, first-in-human phase I dose-escalation trial of ivuxolimab. Adults with locally advanced or metastatic melanoma, renal cell, hepatocellular, or head and neck squamous cell carcinoma were enrolled in the trial. Before TCR sequencing, CD4+ and CD8+ T cells were separately sorted from peripheral blood.

Comments on this clone: Its binding antigen is unknown. No per-base quality is available; no much larger clone lies one base away.

The sequence came from an adult with an advanced solid tumor such as melanoma, head and neck, liver or kidney cancer. This sample comprised CD4+ or CD8+ T cells sorted from blood, obtained in a trial of the OX40 agonist ivuxolimab.

In nucleotides, the sequence is TGTGCCAGCAGCTCCCAGGAGGCTCAGCCCCAGCATTTT. It translates to CASSSQEAQPQHF. This chain is built from TRBV7-2 and TRBJ1-5, with no confidently assigned D gene. As encoded in the germline V gene, CDR1 is SGHTA while CDR2 is FQGNSA. V is shortened by 4 bases, J by 6 bases, and the region joining them spans 10 bases. From the cysteine through the phenylalanine, the CDR3 covers 13 amino acids. The read is trimmed to its CDR3 DNA, 39 bases read in frame from base 1.